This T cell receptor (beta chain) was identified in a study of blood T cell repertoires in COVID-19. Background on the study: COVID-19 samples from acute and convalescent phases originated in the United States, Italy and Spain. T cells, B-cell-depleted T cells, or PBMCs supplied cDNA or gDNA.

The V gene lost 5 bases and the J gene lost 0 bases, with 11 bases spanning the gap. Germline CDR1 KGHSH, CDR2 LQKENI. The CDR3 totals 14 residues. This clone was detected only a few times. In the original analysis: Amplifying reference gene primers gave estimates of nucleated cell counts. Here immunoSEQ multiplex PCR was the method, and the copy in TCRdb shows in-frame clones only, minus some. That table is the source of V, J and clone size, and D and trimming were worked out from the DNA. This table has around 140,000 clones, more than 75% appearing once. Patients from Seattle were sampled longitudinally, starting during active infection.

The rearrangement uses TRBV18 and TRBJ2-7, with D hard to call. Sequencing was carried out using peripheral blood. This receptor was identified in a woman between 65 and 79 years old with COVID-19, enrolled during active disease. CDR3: CASSGDTGSYEQYF. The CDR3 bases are TGTGCCAGCTCAGGCGACACCGGCTCCTACGAGCAGTACTTC.